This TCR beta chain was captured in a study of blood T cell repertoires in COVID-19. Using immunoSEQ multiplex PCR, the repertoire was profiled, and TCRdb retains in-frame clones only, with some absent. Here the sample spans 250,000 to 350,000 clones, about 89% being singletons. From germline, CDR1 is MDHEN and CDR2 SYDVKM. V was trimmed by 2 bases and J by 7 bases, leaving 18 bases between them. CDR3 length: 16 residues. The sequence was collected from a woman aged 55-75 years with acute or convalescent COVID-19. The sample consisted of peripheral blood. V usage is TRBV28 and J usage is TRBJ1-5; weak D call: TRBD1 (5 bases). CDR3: CASSLQGPQALQPQHF. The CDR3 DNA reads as TGTGCCAGCAGTTTACAGGGTCCCCAAGCCCTGCAGCCCCAGCATTTT.